These T cell receptor beta chains were read from a single sample in a study of beta chain features in type 1 diabetes. Profiling relied on immunoSEQ multiplex PCR, and the TCRdb table lists in-frame clones only, not all of them. The sample records roughly 310,000 clones, approximately 10% being singletons. The specimen sequenced was naive CD4+ T cells from blood. These receptors were obtained from a woman aged 30 to 39 in good health. Both conserved end residues are part of each CDR3. D genes are given only for firm matches. Clone size appears in some rows only: once, few, many, or a class for an expanded clone.

NA	TRBV6-5	TRBJ1-5	few	CASSYSSMGGQPQHF	TGTGCCAGCAGTTACTCATCTATGGGGGGGCAGCCCCAGCATTTT
TRBD2	TRBV7-2	TRBJ2-1	NA	CASSASGREQFF	TGTGCCAGCAGCGCTAGCGGTAGGGAGCAGTTCTTC
NA	TRBV29-1	TRBJ2-5	NA	CSATTAETQYF	TGCAGCGCTACGACAGCAGAGACCCAGTACTTC
NA	TRBV6-6	TRBJ1-1	few	CASTVRENTEAFF	TGTGCCAGCACCGTCAGGGAGAACACTGAAGCTTTCTTT
TRBD2	TRBV25-1	TRBJ2-1	NA	CASSEPSGSYNEQFF	TGTGCCAGCAGTGAGCCTAGCGGATCCTACAATGAGCAGTTCTTC
NA	TRBV7-2	TRBJ1-1	few	CASTFGGGKLDTEAFF	TGTGCCAGCACCTTTGGGGGGGGGAAACTGGACACTGAAGCTTTCTTT
TRBD1	TRBV7-2	TRBJ2-1	few	CASSLGQGTTNNEQFF	TGTGCCAGCAGCCTCGGACAGGGGACTACCAACAATGAGCAGTTCTTC
TRBD2	TRBV30	TRBJ2-7	few	CAWSALLAGGSEQYF	TGTGCCTGGAGTGCCCTACTAGCGGGAGGGAGCGAGCAGTACTTC
NA	TRBV9	TRBJ2-1	NA	CASSPVGSRSSYNEQFF	TGTGCCAGCAGCCCGGTAGGTAGCCGTAGCTCCTACAATGAGCAGTTCTTC
NA	TRBV25-1	TRBJ2-1	few	CASSEGVQYNEQFF	TGTGCCAGCTCCGAGGGGGTTCAATACAATGAGCAGTTCTTC
TRBD1	TRBV28	TRBJ1-1	NA	CASTGTGPTIAFF	TGTGCCAGCACCGGGACAGGTCCCACTATAGCTTTCTTT
NA	TRBV29-1	TRBJ2-3	few	CSVEGILQFTDTQYF	TGCAGCGTTGAAGGGATATTACAGTTCACAGATACGCAGTATTTT